Below, one T cell receptor (beta chain) is given with its context. Under the authors' procedure: Estimated nucleated cell counts came from reference gene primer amplification. Produced via immunoSEQ multiplex PCR; TCRdb's table is partial and in-frame only. The D gene and trimming were derived from the DNA, and the V and J assignments and clone size from that table. The sample consists of 45,000 or so clones, approximately 86% of them appearing once. This sample is part of a study of blood T cell repertoires in COVID-19. Study background: Spain, Italy and the United States supplied samples that represented acute and convalescent COVID-19. PBMCs, B-cell-depleted T cells, or T cells were the source of the cDNA or gDNA that made up the material.

Between the trimmed V and J ends, which lost 1 base and 14 bases, there was a span of 9 bases. Germline CDR1 reads SEHNR; CDR2 reads FQNEAQ (reference sequence). CDR3 size: 11 residues. The material sequenced was peripheral blood. The TCR comes from a woman of 80 years or more with acute or convalescent COVID-19. This rearrangement joins TRBV7-9 to TRBJ2-1; D unclear. CDR3 region: CASSLESSEFF. In DNA, the CDR3 is TGTGCCAGCAGCTTAGAAAGCTCTGAGTTCTTC.